This T cell receptor beta chain was sequenced in a study of STAT3 mutations in large granular lymphocyte leukemia. Study-wide context: Roughly two fifths of treated T-LGLL patients showed hematologic response to immunosuppression. Findings of the study overall: At least one immunodominant TCR beta clonotype appeared in every T-cell large granular lymphocyte leukemia patient.

Germline-derived CDR1 and CDR2 are MDHEN and SYDVKM. This CDR3 has 11 residues. This clone has just a few counts. Antigen unknown. TCRdb's copy holds only in-frame clones and misses some; the assay was immunoSEQ multiplex PCR. The sample carries some 30,000 clones, roughly 80% recorded once. The chain carries TRBV28 and TRBJ2-5, with TRBD1 identical over 7 bases. The sequence was collected from a woman in her forties or fifties with T-cell large granular lymphocyte leukemia. Some clones in this sample may be carry-over from other donors' samples. The sequenced sample was peripheral blood mononuclear cells. CDR3 nucleotides: TGTGCTACTACAGGGGAAGAGACCCAGTACTTC. This translates into CATTGEETQYF.